A single sample gave rise to the 16 T cell receptor beta chains below, sequenced in a study of CD8 T cells in Susac syndrome. Random hexamers were used to reverse transcribe the RNA input (about 0.5 to 1 ug). One entry per CDR3 protein, called by TCRdb with MiXCR from the immunoSEQ multiplex PCR reads. Among a few hundred thousand distinct CDR3 sequences, about 90% were seen once, and the ten largest hold roughly 0.07%. Sequencing was done on a sample of CD4+ T cells from PBMCs. These receptors were obtained from a human donor with multiple sclerosis.

The chain has TRBV20-1 and TRBJ2-1, with 7 bases identical to TRBD2. CDR1 is DFQATT, CDR2 SNEGSKA, per germline (reference sequence). The CDR3 consists of 12 residues. J was trimmed by 12 bases and V by 6 bases; bases with no gene match: 11. The CDR3 nucleotides read TGCAGTGCACGGGGTGGCGGGAGAAGGCAGTTCTTC. Translation gives CSARGGGRRQFF.

The chain recombines TRBV9 with TRBJ1-6, with D possibly matching TRBD1 (5 bases). The CDR3 is 14 residues long. CDR1 and CDR2 from the germline V gene are SGDLS and YYNGEE. V lost 2 bases and J lost 2, with 5 bases in between. The CDR3: CASSVGPYNSPLHF. CDR3 nucleotides: TGTGCCAGCAGCGTGGGACCCTATAATTCACCCCTCCACTTT.

The chain employs TRBV30 and TRBJ2-3, with unresolved D. Germline CDR1 reads GTSNPN; CDR2 reads SVGIG (reference sequence). V was pared by 8 bases and J by 5 bases, with 11 bases between. This CDR3 has 11 amino acids. CDR3 protein: CAGLNQDTQYF. The CDR3 DNA is TGTGCCGGATTAAATCAAGATACGCAGTATTTT.

The chain links TRBV24-1 to TRBJ2-7, with a possible D match to TRBD1 (6 bases). Between the trimmed V and J ends, which lost 2 bases and 4 bases, there was a span of 11 bases. Germline V lookup: CDR1 KGHDR, CDR2 SFDVKD. This CDR3 spans 14 amino acids. The CDR3 sequence is CATSDCTGLYEQYF. DNA for the CDR3: TGTGCCACCAGTGATTGTACAGGGCTTTACGAGCAGTACTTC.

This clonotype has only one observation. The chain combines TRBV24-1 with TRBJ2-1; 9 bases are a match to TRBD2. Germline CDR1 KGHDR, CDR2 SFDVKD. The V and J ends lost 0 bases and 0 bases, in that order; junction bases with no gene match: 8. This CDR3 region has 19 residues. The CDR3 loop reads CATSDLIGGGASSYNEQFF. CDR3 DNA sequence: TGTGCCACCAGTGATTTGATCGGCGGGGGGGCCAGCTCCTACAATGAGCAGTTCTTC.

This chain connects TRBV7-2 to TRBJ2-3; no clear D. With 1 base removed from V and 4 bases from J, the gap between germline ends came to 9 bases. Germline CDR1 is SGHTA and CDR2 is FQGNSA. This CDR3 has 14 residues. The CDR3 reads CASSLVYDADTQYF. Written as DNA, the CDR3 is TGTGCCAGCAGCTTAGTCTATGACGCAGATACGCAGTATTTT.

The J gene is TRBJ2-7, the V gene TRBV6-2 or TRBV6-3, with 9 bases fitting TRBD1. V was clipped by 7 bases and J by 3 bases; unmatched bases: 7. From germline, CDR1 is MNHEY and CDR2 SVGEGT. CDR3 length equals 14 residues. The CDR3, as DNA: TGTGCCAGCAACTACAGGGGGCTTAACTACGAGCAGTACTTC. Translation: CASNYRGLNYEQYF.

This rearrangement joins TRBV30 to TRBJ1-2; unclear D gene. CDR1 and CDR2 (germline): GTSNPN, SVGIG (reference sequence). Trimming shortened V by 4 bases and J by 4 bases, and 16 bases separated the two germline ends. The CDR3 runs 14 residues. CDR3 nucleotide sequence: TGTGCCTGGACCACTATCCGGTCAGCCTATGGCTACACCTTC. Its translation is CAWTTIRSAYGYTF. Drawing the rest from reference TRBV30 and TRBJ1-2, the complete variable domain is SQTIHQWPATLVQPVGSPLSLECTVEGTSNPNLYWYRQAAGRGLQLLFYSVGIGQISSEVPQNLSASRPQDRQFILSSKKLLLSDSGFYLCAWTTIRSAYGYTFGSGTRLTVV.

The genes are TRBV20-1 and TRBJ2-7, with 15 nucleotides matching TRBD2. This CDR3 has 15 amino acids. V lost 4 bases to trimming and J lost 4 bases; unmatched junction nucleotides: 5. Germline CDR1 and CDR2: DFQATT and SNEGSKA (reference sequence). The CDR3 here is CSATGTSGGRYEQYF. The CDR3 DNA follows: TGCAGTGCTACAGGGACTAGCGGGGGGCGATACGAGCAGTACTTC.

The V gene is TRBV5-1, the J gene TRBJ2-3; 14 bases are a match to TRBD2. The germline gives CDR1 SGHRS, CDR2 YFSETQ. V dropped 2 bases and J dropped 0; count of bases not matched to a gene: 5. The CDR3 length is 18 residues. The CDR3 is CASSFGLAGGLSTDTQYF. CDR3 in DNA: TGCGCCAGCAGCTTTGGACTAGCGGGAGGACTGAGCACAGATACGCAGTATTTT. The variable domain in full, with the rest retrieved from reference TRBV5-1 and TRBJ2-3, is KAGVTQTPRYLIKTRGQQVTLSCSPISGHRSVSWYQQTPGQGLQFLFEYFSETQRNKGNFPGRFSGRQFSNSRSEMNVSTLELGDSALYLCASSFGLAGGLSTDTQYFGPGTRLTVL.

The J gene is TRBJ1-1, the V gene TRBV4-2, with unresolved D. Germline V gene lookup returns CDR1 LGHNA and CDR2 YNFKEQ. The CDR3 contains 15 residues. Trimming took off 3 bases at V and 7 bases at J, with 18 bases between the two ends. The CDR3: CASSQEGHSNGEAFF. CDR3 nucleotides: TGTGCCAGCAGCCAGGAGGGCCACTCGAACGGTGAAGCTTTCTTT.

V and J are TRBV25-1 and TRBJ1-2; a possible D gene is TRBD1 (6 bases). The CDR3 is 14 residues long. V lost 3 bases and J lost 7, with 15 bases in between. Germline lookup yields CDR1 MGHDK and CDR2 SYGVNS. The CDR3 region is CASSEDSLRVGYTF. The CDR3 nucleotides read TGTGCCAGCAGTGAGGACAGCCTGAGGGTTGGCTACACCTTC.

The CDR3 is CASSLMVSTDTQYF. The CDR3 region has the DNA TGTGCCAGCAGCTTGATGGTGTCCACAGATACGCAGTATTTT. The chain carries TRBV11-2 and TRBJ2-3; no definite D call. Trimming shortened V by 3 bases and J by 2 bases, and 9 bases separated the two germline ends. Germline V CDR1 and CDR2: SGHAT, FQNNGV. The CDR3 runs 14 residues.

The gene calls are TRBV5-1 and TRBJ2-2; D is unclear. This CDR3 has 15 amino acids. Germline loops: CDR1 SGHRS, CDR2 YFSETQ. V lost 0 bases to trimming and J lost 1 base, with 7 bases between them. The CDR3 nucleotides are TGCGCCAGCAGCTTGGCGGTAGGGAACACCGGGGAGCTGTTTTTT. It encodes CASSLAVGNTGELFF. The full variable domain, completed using reference TRBV5-1 and TRBJ2-2, is KAGVTQTPRYLIKTRGQQVTLSCSPISGHRSVSWYQQTPGQGLQFLFEYFSETQRNKGNFPGRFSGRQFSNSRSEMNVSTLELGDSALYLCASSLAVGNTGELFFGEGSRLTVL.

The rearrangement joins TRBV20-1 to TRBJ2-7; 7 bases fit TRBD2. V dropped 4 bases and J dropped 2; count of bases not matched to a gene: 5. Germline lookup yields CDR1 DFQATT and CDR2 SNEGSKA (reference sequence). The CDR3 runs to 13 residues. This CDR3 is CSAKRREPYEQYF. In nucleotides, the CDR3 is TGCAGTGCTAAGAGGCGGGAGCCCTACGAGCAGTACTTC.

In this sample, this clonotype turned up once. V is TRBV20-1 and J is TRBJ2-1, with TRBD1 matching 8 bases. The CDR3 consists of 15 residues. The ends lost 0 bases at V and 2 bases at J; junction bases unmatched: 3. Germline values: CDR1 DFQATT, CDR2 SNEGSKA (reference sequence). The CDR3 nucleotides read TGCAGTGCTAGAGATGGGGACAGGCCCTACAATGAGCAGTTCTTC. It encodes CSARDGDRPYNEQFF.